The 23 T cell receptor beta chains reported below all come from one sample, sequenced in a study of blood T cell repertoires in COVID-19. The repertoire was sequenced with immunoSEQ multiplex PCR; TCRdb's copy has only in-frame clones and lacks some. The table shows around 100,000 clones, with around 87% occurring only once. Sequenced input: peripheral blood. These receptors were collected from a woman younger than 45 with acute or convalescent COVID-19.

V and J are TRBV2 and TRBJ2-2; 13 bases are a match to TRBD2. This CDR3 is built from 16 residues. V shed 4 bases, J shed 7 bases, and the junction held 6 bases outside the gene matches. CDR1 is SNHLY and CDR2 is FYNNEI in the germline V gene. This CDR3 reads CASSGTSGRRNGELFF. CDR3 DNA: TGTGCCAGCAGTGGGACTAGCGGGAGAAGGAACGGGGAGCTGTTTTTT. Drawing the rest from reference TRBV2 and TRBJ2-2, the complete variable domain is EPEVTQTPSHQVTQMGQEVILRCVPISNHLYFYWYRQILGQKVEFLVSFYNNEISEKSEIFDDQFSVERPDGSNFTLKIRSTKLEDSAMYFCASSGTSGRRNGELFFGEGSRLTVL.

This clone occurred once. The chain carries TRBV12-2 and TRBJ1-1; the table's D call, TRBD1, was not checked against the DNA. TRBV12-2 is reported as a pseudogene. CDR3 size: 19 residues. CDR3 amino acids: CASRFVDQGTGGLGTEAFF. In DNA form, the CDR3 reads TGTGCAAGTCGCTTTGTCGACCAAGGGACAGGGGGCTTGGGCACTGAAGCTTTCTTT.

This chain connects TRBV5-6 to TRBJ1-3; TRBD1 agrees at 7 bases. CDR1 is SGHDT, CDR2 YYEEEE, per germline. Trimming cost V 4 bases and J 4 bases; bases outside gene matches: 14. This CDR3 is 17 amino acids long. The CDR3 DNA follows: TGTGCCAGCAGCCCCCCGGGAGGGGGCAATGTCGGAAACACCATATATTTT. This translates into CASSPPGGGNVGNTIYF.

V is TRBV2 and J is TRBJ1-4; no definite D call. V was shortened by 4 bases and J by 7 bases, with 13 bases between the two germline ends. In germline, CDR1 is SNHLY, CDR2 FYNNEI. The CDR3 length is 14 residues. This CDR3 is CASSGPPLGEKLFF. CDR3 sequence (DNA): TGTGCCAGCAGTGGACCCCCGCTAGGTGAAAAACTGTTTTTT.

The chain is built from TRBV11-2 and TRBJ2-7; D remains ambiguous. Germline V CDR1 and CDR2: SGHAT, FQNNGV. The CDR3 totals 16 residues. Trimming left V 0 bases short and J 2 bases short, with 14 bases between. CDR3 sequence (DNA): TGTGCCAGCAGCTTAGATGGGCCCCGTGGCACCTACGAGCAGTACTTC. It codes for CASSLDGPRGTYEQYF.

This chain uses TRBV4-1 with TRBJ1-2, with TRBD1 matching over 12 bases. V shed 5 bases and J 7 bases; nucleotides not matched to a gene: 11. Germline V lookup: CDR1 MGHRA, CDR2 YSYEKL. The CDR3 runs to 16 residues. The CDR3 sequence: CASSKSGTGGGGGYTF. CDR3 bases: TGCGCCAGCAGCAAATCCGGGACAGGGGGCGGAGGTGGCTACACCTTC.

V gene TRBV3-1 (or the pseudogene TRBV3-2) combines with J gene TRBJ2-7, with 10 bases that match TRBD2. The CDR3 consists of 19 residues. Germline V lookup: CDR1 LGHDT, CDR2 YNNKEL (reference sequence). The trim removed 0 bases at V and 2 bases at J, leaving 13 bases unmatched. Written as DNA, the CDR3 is TGTGCCAGCAGCCAAGAAGGGTGGGGTCTAGCGGGGGATACCTACGAGCAGTACTTC. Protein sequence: CASSQEGWGLAGDTYEQYF.

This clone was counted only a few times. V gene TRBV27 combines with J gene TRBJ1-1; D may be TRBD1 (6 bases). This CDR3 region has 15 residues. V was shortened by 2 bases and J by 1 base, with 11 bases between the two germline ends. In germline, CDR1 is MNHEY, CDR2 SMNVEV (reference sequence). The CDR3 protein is CASSLPGAQNTEAFF. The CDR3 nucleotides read TGTGCCAGCAGTTTACCAGGGGCGCAGAACACTGAAGCTTTCTTT.

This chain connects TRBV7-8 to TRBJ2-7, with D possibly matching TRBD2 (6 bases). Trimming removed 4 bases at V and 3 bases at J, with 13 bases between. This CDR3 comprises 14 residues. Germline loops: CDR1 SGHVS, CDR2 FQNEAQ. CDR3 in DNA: TGTGCCAGCAGCTACTCGGGACTCAGCTACGAGCAGTACTTC. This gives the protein CASSYSGLSYEQYF.

The CDR3 bases are TGCGCCAGCAGCTTGGAAGGACTGGGAGTTAATTCACCCCTCCACTTT. It codes for CASSLEGLGVNSPLHF. The rearrangement links TRBV5-1 to TRBJ1-6, with unresolved D. Trimming stripped 0 bases from V and 6 bases from J, with 13 bases between. The CDR3 consists of 16 residues. The V gene's germline CDR1 is SGHRS and CDR2 YFSETQ.

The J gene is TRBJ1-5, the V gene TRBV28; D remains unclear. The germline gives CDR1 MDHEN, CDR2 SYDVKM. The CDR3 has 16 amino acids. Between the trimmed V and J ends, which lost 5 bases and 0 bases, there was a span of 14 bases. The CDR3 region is CASSTSRIDSNQPQHF. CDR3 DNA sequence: TGTGCCAGCAGTACCTCGAGGATCGATAGCAATCAGCCCCAGCATTTT.

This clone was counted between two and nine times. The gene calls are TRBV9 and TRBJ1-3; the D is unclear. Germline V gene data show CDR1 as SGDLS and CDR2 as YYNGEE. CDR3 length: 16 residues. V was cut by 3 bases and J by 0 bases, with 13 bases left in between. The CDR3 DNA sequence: TGTGCCAGCAGCGGGCAGGTTGGCGCCTCTGGAAACACCATATATTTT. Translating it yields CASSGQVGASGNTIYF.

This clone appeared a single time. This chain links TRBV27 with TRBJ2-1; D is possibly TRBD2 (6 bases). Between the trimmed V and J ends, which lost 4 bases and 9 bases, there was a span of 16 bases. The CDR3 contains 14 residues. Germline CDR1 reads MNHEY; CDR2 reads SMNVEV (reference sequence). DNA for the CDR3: TGTGCCAGCAGTTCGGCTAGCGTCTCGGGTGAGCAGTTCTTC. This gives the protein CASSSASVSGEQFF.

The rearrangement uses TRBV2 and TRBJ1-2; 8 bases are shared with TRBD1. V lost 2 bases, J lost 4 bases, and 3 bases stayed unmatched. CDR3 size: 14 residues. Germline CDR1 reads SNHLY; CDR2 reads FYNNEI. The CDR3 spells CASSERQGPYGYTF. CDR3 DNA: TGTGCCAGCAGTGAACGACAGGGGCCCTATGGCTACACCTTC. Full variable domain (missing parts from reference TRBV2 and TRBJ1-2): EPEVTQTPSHQVTQMGQEVILRCVPISNHLYFYWYRQILGQKVEFLVSFYNNEISEKSEIFDDQFSVERPDGSNFTLKIRSTKLEDSAMYFCASSERQGPYGYTFGSGTRLTVV.

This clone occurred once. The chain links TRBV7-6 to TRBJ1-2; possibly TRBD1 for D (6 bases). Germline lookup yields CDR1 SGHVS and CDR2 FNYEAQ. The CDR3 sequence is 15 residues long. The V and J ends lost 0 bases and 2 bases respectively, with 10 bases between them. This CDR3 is CASSLAPTGNYGYTF. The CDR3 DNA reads TGTGCCAGCAGCTTAGCGCCCACAGGGAACTATGGCTACACCTTC.

The chain's CDR3 is CASRIQLASGEQYF. CDR3 bases: TGTGCCAGCAGAATACAACTAGCGTCTGGGGAGCAGTACTTC. The rearrangement uses TRBV28 and TRBJ2-7; TRBD2 agrees at 7 bases. Germline assignment: CDR1 MDHEN and CDR2 SYDVKM. J was trimmed by 7 bases and V by 6 bases; bases with no gene match: 12. This CDR3 is built from 14 residues.

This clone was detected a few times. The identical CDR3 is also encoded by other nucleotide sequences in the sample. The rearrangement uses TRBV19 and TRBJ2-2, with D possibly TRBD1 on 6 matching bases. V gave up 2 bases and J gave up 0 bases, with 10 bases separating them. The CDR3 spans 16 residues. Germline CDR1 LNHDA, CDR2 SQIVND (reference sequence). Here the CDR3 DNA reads TGTGCCAGTAGTATATTGGGGGCGGCGAACACCGGGGAGCTGTTTTTT. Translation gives CASSILGAANTGELFF.

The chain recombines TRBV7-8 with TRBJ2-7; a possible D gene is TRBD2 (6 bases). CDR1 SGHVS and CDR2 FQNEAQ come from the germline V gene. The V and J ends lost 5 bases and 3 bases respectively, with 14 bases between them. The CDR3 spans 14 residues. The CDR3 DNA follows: TGTGCCAGCAGCCTCCGGGAGCTATACTACGAGCAGTACTTC. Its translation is CASSLRELYYEQYF.

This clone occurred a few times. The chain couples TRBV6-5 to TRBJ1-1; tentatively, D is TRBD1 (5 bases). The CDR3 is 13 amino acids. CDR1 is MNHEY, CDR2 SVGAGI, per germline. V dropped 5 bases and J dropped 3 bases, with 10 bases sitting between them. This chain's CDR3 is CASSRTPHTEAFF. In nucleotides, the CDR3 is TGTGCCAGCAGTCGGACACCCCACACTGAAGCTTTCTTT.

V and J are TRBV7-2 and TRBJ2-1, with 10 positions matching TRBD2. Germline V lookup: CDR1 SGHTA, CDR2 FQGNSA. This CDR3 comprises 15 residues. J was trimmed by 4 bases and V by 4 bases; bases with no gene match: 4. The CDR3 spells CASSSGTSEYNEQFF. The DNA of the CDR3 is TGTGCCAGCAGCTCCGGGACTAGCGAGTACAATGAGCAGTTCTTC.

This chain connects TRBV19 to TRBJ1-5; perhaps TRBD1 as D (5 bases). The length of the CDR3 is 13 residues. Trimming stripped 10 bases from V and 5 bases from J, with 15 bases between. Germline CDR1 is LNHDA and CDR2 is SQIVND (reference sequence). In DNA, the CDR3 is TGTGCCACCAAACGCCAGGGCGATCAGCCCCAGCATTTT. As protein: CATKRQGDQPQHF.

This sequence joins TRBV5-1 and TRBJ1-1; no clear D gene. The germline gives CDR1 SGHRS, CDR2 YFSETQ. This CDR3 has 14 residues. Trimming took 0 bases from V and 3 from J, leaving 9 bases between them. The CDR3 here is CASSLVGEDTEAFF. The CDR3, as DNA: TGCGCCAGCAGCTTGGTTGGGGAGGACACTGAAGCTTTCTTT.

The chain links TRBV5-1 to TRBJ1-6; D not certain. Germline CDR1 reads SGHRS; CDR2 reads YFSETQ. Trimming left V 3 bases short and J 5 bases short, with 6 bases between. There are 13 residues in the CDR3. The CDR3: CASSSEDNSPLHF. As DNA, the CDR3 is TGCGCCAGCAGCTCAGAAGATAATTCACCCCTCCACTTT. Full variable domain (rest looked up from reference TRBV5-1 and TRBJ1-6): KAGVTQTPRYLIKTRGQQVTLSCSPISGHRSVSWYQQTPGQGLQFLFEYFSETQRNKGNFPGRFSGRQFSNSRSEMNVSTLELGDSALYLCASSSEDNSPLHFGNGTRLTVT.